Listed below are T cell receptor beta chains from one sample, sequenced in a study of CD8 T cells in Susac syndrome. MiXCR, run by TCRdb on the immunoSEQ multiplex PCR reads, gives a single entry per CDR3 protein. The sample yields roughly 86,000 distinct CDR3 sequences, 96% seen once. Sequences were obtained from CD8+ T cells from PBMCs. All receptors come from a human donor with Susac syndrome. CDR3s include the opening cysteine and the closing phenylalanine or tryptophan. The order of the fields is J gene, V gene, D gene, CDR3 DNA, CDR3 protein. A D gene is named only where the DNA matches it firmly.

j_call: TRBJ1-2
v_call: TRBV20-1
d_call: TRBD1
cdr3_nt: TGCAGTGCTAGAGATAGGGACAGCTATGGCTACACCTTC
cdr3_aa: CSARDRDSYGYTF

j_call: TRBJ2-4
v_call: TRBV20-1
d_call: .
cdr3_nt: TGCAGTGCCGAAGCCGAAGGAACCTTAGCCAAAAACATTCAGTACTTC
cdr3_aa: CSAEAEGTLAKNIQYF

j_call: TRBJ1-6
v_call: TRBV18
d_call: .
cdr3_nt: TGTGCCAGCTCACCATTACTTAAGCGGGATAATTCACCCCTCCACTTT
cdr3_aa: CASSPLLKRDNSPLHF

j_call: TRBJ2-3
v_call: TRBV5-4
d_call: TRBD1
cdr3_nt: TGTGCCAGCAGCCAACAGGGGGCTCCTATCACAGATACGCAGTATTTT
cdr3_aa: CASSQQGAPITDTQYF

j_call: TRBJ1-5
v_call: TRBV20-1
d_call: .
cdr3_nt: TGCAGTGCTAGAGATCCCGGGCTCAATCAGCCCCAGCATTTT
cdr3_aa: CSARDPGLNQPQHF

j_call: TRBJ1-5
v_call: TRBV28
d_call: .
cdr3_nt: TGTGCCAGCAGGTATTATAGCAATCAGCCCCAGCATTTT
cdr3_aa: CASRYYSNQPQHF

j_call: TRBJ2-5
v_call: TRBV20-1
d_call: TRBD2
cdr3_nt: TGCAGTGCTAAACTAGCGGGGGACCCCCAAGAGACCCAGTACTTC
cdr3_aa: CSAKLAGDPQETQYF

j_call: TRBJ1-4
v_call: TRBV7-9
d_call: .
cdr3_nt: TGTGCCAGCAGCTTAGCGCGCGGGGGGAACACTAATGAAAAACTGTTTTTT
cdr3_aa: CASSLARGGNTNEKLFF

j_call: TRBJ1-2
v_call: TRBV14
d_call: .
cdr3_nt: TGTGCCAGCAGCCAAGACCTACAGGGAACCTATGGCTACACCTTC
cdr3_aa: CASSQDLQGTYGYTF

j_call: TRBJ2-7
v_call: TRBV20-1
d_call: .
cdr3_nt: TGCAGTGCTAGTGGGTCCTGGGAGCAGTACTTC
cdr3_aa: CSASGSWEQYF

j_call: TRBJ1-3
v_call: TRBV19
d_call: .
cdr3_nt: TGTGCCAGTAAGAGAATACAGGGAGACTCTGGAAACACCATATATTTT
cdr3_aa: CASKRIQGDSGNTIYF

j_call: TRBJ1-2
v_call: TRBV19
d_call: .
cdr3_nt: TGTGCCAGTACCCGGGGTGGTAGAAGTGGCTACACCTTC
cdr3_aa: CASTRGGRSGYTF

j_call: TRBJ2-4
v_call: TRBV11-2
d_call: .
cdr3_nt: TGTGCCAGCAGGTCCGCCGGTAGGGCCAAAAACATTCAGTACTTC
cdr3_aa: CASRSAGRAKNIQYF